This T cell receptor beta chain derives from a study of cytomegalovirus exposure and HLA in healthy donors. The wider study: According to later analysis, the same platform produced the 120 or so validation and about 700 first-cohort repertoires. Whole-study findings and limits: Listed as cytomegalovirus-associated were roughly 180 TCR beta chains. Rarity characterized most TCR sequences, yet some public TCRs appeared in many donors.

CDR3 length equals 16 residues. V was pared by 1 base and J by 4 bases, with 16 bases between. Germline V lookup: CDR1 SGHVS, CDR2 FNYEAQ. As regards this clone: Its antigen is as yet unknown.

The data were produced by immunoSEQ multiplex PCR, yet TCRdb's version contains in-frame clones alone and is incomplete. Of fewer than 85,000 clones in the sample, less than 95% were seen once. Among the roughly 110 subjects of the validation cohort, separate from the approximately 700-subject first cohort, were the donors. Sample: PBMCs. The V and J genes are TRBV7-6 and TRBJ2-5; maybe TRBD1 (6 bases). The receptor comes from a woman aged 18-35 years in good health and CMV-seronegative. The CDR3 is CASSLEGHLTRETQYF. The CDR3, as DNA: TGTGCCAGCAGCTTAGAGGGACACCTCACCCGAGAGACCCAGTACTTC.